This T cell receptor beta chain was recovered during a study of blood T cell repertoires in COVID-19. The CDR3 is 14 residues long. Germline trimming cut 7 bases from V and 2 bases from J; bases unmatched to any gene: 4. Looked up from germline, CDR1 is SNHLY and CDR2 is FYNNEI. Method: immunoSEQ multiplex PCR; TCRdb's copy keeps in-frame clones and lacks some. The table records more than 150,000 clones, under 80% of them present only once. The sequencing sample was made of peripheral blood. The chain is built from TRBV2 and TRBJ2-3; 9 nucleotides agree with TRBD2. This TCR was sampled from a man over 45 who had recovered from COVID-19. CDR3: CASKAGGHTDTQYF. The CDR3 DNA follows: TGTGCCAGCAAGGCGGGAGGGCACACAGATACGCAGTATTTT.